This T cell receptor beta chain comes out of a study of T cells and Merkel cell carcinoma outcomes. General study points: Merkel cell carcinoma outcomes were reportedly predicted by repertoire and T-cell density.

Profiling relied on immunoSEQ multiplex PCR, and the TCRdb table lists in-frame clones only, not all of them. This table holds about 12,000 clones, just under 97% found once. Concerning this clone itself: The antigen is not known.

Germline V lookup: CDR1 MGHRA, CDR2 YSYEKL. This CDR3 is 20 amino acids long. V lost 3 bases, J lost 0 bases, and 7 bases stayed unmatched. The sequenced sample consisted of tumor tissue from Merkel cell carcinoma. The genes are TRBV4-1 and TRBJ2-2, with 16 bases matching TRBD2. The sequence was obtained from a human donor with Merkel cell carcinoma. CDR3 protein: CASSQRGTSGRGANTGELFF. For the CDR3, the DNA is TGCGCCAGCAGCCAGAGGGGGACTAGCGGGAGGGGTGCGAACACCGGGGAGCTGTTTTTT.